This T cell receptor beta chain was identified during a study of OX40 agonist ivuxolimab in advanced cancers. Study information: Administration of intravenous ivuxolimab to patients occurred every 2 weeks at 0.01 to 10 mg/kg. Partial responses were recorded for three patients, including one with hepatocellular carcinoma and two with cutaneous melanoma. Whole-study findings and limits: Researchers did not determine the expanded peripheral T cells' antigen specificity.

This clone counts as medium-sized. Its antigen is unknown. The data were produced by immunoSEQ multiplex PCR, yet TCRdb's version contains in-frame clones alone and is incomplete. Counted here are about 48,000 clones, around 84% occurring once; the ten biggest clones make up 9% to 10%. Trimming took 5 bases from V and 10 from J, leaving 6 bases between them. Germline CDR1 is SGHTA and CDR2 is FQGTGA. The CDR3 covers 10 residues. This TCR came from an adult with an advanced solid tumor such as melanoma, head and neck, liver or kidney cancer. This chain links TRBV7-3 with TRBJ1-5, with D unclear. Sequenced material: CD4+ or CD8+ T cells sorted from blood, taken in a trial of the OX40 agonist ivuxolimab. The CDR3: CASSRRPQHF. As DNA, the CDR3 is TGTGCCAGCAGCCGGCGACCCCAGCATTTT.